The clone carrying this T cell receptor beta chain was found a few times. Combining a sample-barcoded 5' primer with a J-beta primer mix, a second PCR ran for roughly 7 to 12 cycles. TCRdb independently ran MiXCR on the 5' RACE reads; one entry per CDR3 protein. This table has 600,000 to 850,000 distinct CDR3 sequences, around 25% appearing once. This entry comes from a study of blood T cells in healthy people across ages. Germline CDR1 SGHTA, CDR2 FQGTGA. The ends were cut back, 1 base at V and 5 bases at J, with 13 bases in the middle. This CDR3 has 15 residues. The sample was also reused in another study, on T cells of mothers and their children.

V and J are TRBV7-3 and TRBJ2-3; D is unresolved. Sequenced input: blood. This clonotype was obtained from a boy aged 5-17 years in good health. The CDR3 sequence is CASSLNPVMGDTQYF. The CDR3 coding sequence is TGTGCCAGCAGCTTAAACCCCGTCATGGGAGATACGCAGTATTTT.